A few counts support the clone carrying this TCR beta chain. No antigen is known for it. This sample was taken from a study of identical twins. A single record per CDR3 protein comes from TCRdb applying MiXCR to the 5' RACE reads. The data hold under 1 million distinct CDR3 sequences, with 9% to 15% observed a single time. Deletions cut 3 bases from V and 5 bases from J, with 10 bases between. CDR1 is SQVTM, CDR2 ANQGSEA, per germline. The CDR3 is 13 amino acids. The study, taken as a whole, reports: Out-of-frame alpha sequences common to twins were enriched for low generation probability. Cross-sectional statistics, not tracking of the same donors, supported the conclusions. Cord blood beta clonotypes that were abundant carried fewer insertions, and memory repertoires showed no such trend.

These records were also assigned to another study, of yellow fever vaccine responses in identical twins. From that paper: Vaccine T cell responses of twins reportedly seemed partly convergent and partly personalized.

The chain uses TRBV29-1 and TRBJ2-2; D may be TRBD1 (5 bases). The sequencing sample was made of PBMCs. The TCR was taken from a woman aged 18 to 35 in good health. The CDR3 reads CSVDRQGTGELFF. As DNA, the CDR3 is TGCAGCGTTGATCGGCAGGGAACCGGGGAGCTGTTTTTT.